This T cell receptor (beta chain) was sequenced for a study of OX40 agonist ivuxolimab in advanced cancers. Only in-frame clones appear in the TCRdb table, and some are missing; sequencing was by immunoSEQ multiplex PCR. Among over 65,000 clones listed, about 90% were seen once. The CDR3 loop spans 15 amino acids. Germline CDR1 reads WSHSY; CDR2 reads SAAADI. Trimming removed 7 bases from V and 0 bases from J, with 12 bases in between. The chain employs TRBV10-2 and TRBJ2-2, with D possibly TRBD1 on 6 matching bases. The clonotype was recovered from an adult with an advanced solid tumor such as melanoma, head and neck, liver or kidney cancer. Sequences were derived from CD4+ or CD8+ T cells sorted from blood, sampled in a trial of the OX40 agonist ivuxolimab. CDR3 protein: CASTKQGPNTGELFF. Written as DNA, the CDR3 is TGCGCCAGCACGAAACAGGGACCGAACACCGGGGAGCTGTTTTTT.